These 27 T cell receptor beta chains were all obtained from the same sample, sequenced in a study of T-cell reconstitution after alpha-beta-depleted transplantation in children. The authors prepared the TCRbeta library with unique molecular identifiers. MiXCR, run by TCRdb on the PCR reads, gives a single entry per CDR3 protein. The sample has 780,000 or so distinct CDR3 sequences, about 15% seen once. This sample comprised PBMCs, mostly from graft donor cells, obtained 360 days after TCRalphabeta/CD19-depleted stem cell transplant. The receptors were gathered from a male patient aged 10-17 years who had a stem cell transplant for acute lymphoblastic leukemia, so the T cells may come from the graft donor.

The V call is TRBV7-9, the J call TRBJ2-1, with 8 bases that match TRBD2. Trimming removed 0 bases from V and 6 bases from J; junction bases left unmatched: 7. The CDR3 length is 16 residues. CDR1 is SEHNR and CDR2 is FQNEAQ in the germline V gene (reference sequence). This CDR3 is CASSLAPLAGGNEQFF. CDR3 DNA: TGTGCCAGCAGCTTAGCGCCCCTAGCGGGCGGCAATGAGCAGTTCTTC.

This clonotype was detected a few times. The chain recombines TRBV7-9 with TRBJ1-1; D gene ambiguous. Per germline, CDR1 SEHNR and CDR2 FQNEAQ (reference sequence). The V gene lost 5 bases and the J gene lost 6 bases, with 7 bases spanning the gap. CDR3 size: 11 residues. The CDR3 reads CASSQTPEAFF. The CDR3 nucleotides are TGTGCCAGCAGCCAGACCCCTGAAGCTTTCTTT.

The J gene is TRBJ1-5, the V gene TRBV20-1; D gene ambiguous. The germline V gene encodes CDR1 DFQATT and CDR2 SNEGSKA (reference sequence). The CDR3 contains 13 residues. V dropped 4 bases and J dropped 1 base, with 8 bases sitting between them. CDR3 coding DNA: TGCAGTGCTAATAGCGGGAGCAATCAGCCCCAGCATTTT. Its protein is CSANSGSNQPQHF.

This clonotype was counted between two and nine times. The chain recombines TRBV9 with TRBJ2-3, with 8 positions matching TRBD2. The CDR3 is 14 residues long. Losses at the gene ends were 8 bases for V and 6 bases for J; bases not matched to a gene: 11. Germline V gene sequence: CDR1 SGDLS, CDR2 YYNGEE. The CDR3 DNA sequence: TGTGCCAGTACGTATAGCGGGATATCGGATACGCAGTATTTT. This sequence encodes CASTYSGISDTQYF.

The sample holds a few counts of this clonotype. The V call is TRBV9, the J call TRBJ2-5; D is perhaps TRBD1 or TRBD2 (5 bases each). Trimming cost V 3 bases and J 6 bases, with 12 bases left between them. Germline values: CDR1 SGDLS, CDR2 YYNGEE. This CDR3 has 13 amino acids. Here the CDR3 DNA reads TGTGCCAGCAGCGGTTACGGGACGCAGACCCAGTACTTC. This codes for CASSGYGTQTQYF.

This clonotype was seen many times. The chain has TRBV4-1 and TRBJ2-3, with TRBD2 identical over 13 bases. This CDR3 is 15 amino acids long. V shed 8 bases and J 7 bases; nucleotides not matched to a gene: 9. Germline V lookup: CDR1 MGHRA, CDR2 YSYEKL. CDR3 residues: CASQGLAGRSNTQYF. CDR3 nucleotides: TGCGCCAGCCAGGGACTAGCGGGACGCTCAAATACGCAGTATTTT.

The chain has TRBV18 and TRBJ2-7; TRBD1 aligns across 9 bases. This CDR3 region has 19 residues. J was trimmed by 6 bases and V by 4 bases; bases with no gene match: 22. Looked up from germline, CDR1 is KGHSH and CDR2 is LQKENI. The CDR3 loop is CASSLPGQGRRGREFEQYF. CDR3 bases: TGTGCCAGCTCACTACCGGGACAGGGCCGTCGGGGGAGGGAGTTCGAGCAGTACTTC.

This clonotype came up a few times. The V gene is TRBV7-3, the J gene TRBJ1-5; possible D gene TRBD1, 6 bases. The CDR3 sequence is 15 residues long. CDR1 is SGHTA, CDR2 FQGTGA, per germline. Trimming removed 1 base from V and 4 bases from J, with 11 bases in between. CDR3 sequence (DNA): TGTGCCAGCAGCTTAAAGAGGGGGAGTAATCAGCCCCAGCATTTT. Residues: CASSLKRGSNQPQHF.

This clonotype appeared many times. The rearrangement joins TRBV29-1 to TRBJ1-1; possibly TRBD1 for D (5 bases). The V end was cut by 6 bases, the J end by 1 base, with 12 bases between. The CDR3 runs 13 residues. Germline assignment: CDR1 SQVTM and CDR2 ANQGSEA. This CDR3 reads CSVLGGGNTEAFF. The CDR3 DNA reads as TGCAGCGTCCTGGGTGGGGGGAACACTGAAGCTTTCTTT.

This clonotype has only a few counts. The rearrangement links TRBV5-1 to TRBJ2-1; 10 bases align to TRBD2. CDR1 is SGHRS and CDR2 is YFSETQ in the germline V gene. V dropped 4 bases and J dropped 6; count of bases not matched to a gene: 7. The CDR3 length is 15 residues. CDR3 DNA sequence: TGCGCCAGCAGCCCCGGGACTAGCGCTACCAATGAGCAGTTCTTC. Its protein product is CASSPGTSATNEQFF. Supplemented by reference TRBV5-1 and TRBJ2-1, the full variable domain reads KAGVTQTPRYLIKTRGQQVTLSCSPISGHRSVSWYQQTPGQGLQFLFEYFSETQRNKGNFPGRFSGRQFSNSRSEMNVSTLELGDSALYLCASSPGTSATNEQFFGPGTRLTVL.

At least ten counts were recorded for this clonotype. The rearrangement uses TRBV5-1 and TRBJ2-3; 9 nucleotides match TRBD2. Germline V gene data show CDR1 as SGHRS and CDR2 as YFSETQ. Germline trimming cut 3 bases from V and 5 bases from J; bases unmatched to any gene: 4. This CDR3 spans 14 amino acids. Written as DNA, the CDR3 is TGCGCCAGCAGCTCCGGGACTAGCTTAGATACGCAGTATTTT. Its translation: CASSSGTSLDTQYF.

V is TRBV19 and J is TRBJ2-1, with TRBD2 as a possible D gene (5 bases). CDR3 length: 15 amino acids. V lost 7 bases to trimming and J lost 2 bases, with 15 bases between them. The germline V gene has CDR1 LNHDA and CDR2 SQIVND (reference sequence). CDR3: CASTRTAGAYNEQFF. The CDR3 DNA is TGTGCCAGTACCAGGACTGCAGGCGCCTACAATGAGCAGTTCTTC. Looking up the rest from reference TRBV19 and TRBJ2-1 gives the full variable domain: DGGITQSPKYLFRKEGQNVTLSCEQNLNHDAMYWYRQDPGQGLRLIYYSQIVNDFQKGDIAEGYSVSREKKESFPLTVTSAQKNPTAFYLCASTRTAGAYNEQFFGPGTRLTVL.

The V gene is TRBV20-1, the J gene TRBJ1-2; D possibly corresponds to TRBD1 (6 bases). The CDR3 has 14 residues. V dropped 0 bases and J dropped 4 bases, with 12 bases sitting between them. The V gene's germline CDR1 is DFQATT and CDR2 SNEGSKA (reference sequence). The CDR3 sequence: CSARDRGHSYGYTF. In DNA form, the CDR3 reads TGCAGTGCTAGAGATAGGGGACATAGCTATGGCTACACCTTC.

This clonotype was seen a handful of times. The V and J genes are TRBV5-1 and TRBJ2-3, with D tentatively TRBD2 (7 bases). The CDR3 contains 17 residues. V was pared by 3 bases and J by 6 bases, with 23 bases between. The germline V gene encodes CDR1 SGHRS and CDR2 YFSETQ. In nucleotides, the CDR3 is TGCGCCAGCAGCTCGGCGGGAGCCCCAGAGGGGGTGGATACGCAGTATTTT. This sequence encodes CASSSAGAPEGVDTQYF.

The V and J genes are TRBV12-3 or TRBV12-4 and TRBJ2-3; TRBD2 aligns across 8 bases. The CDR3 runs 15 residues. J lost 8 bases, V lost 3 bases, and 10 bases had no gene match. As DNA, the CDR3 is TGTGCCAGCAGTTTCGTATCGACTAGCGCTGCTACGCAGTATTTT. It codes for CASSFVSTSAATQYF.

This clonotype was recorded at least ten times. The chain's CDR3 is CASSPWGGETQYF. CDR3 nucleotide sequence: TGCGCCAGCAGCCCATGGGGGGGAGAGACCCAGTACTTC. The chain couples TRBV4-1 to TRBJ2-5; TRBD2 agrees at 7 bases. J gave up 4 bases and V 4 bases, and 3 bases lay outside the gene matches. Germline loops: CDR1 MGHRA, CDR2 YSYEKL. This CDR3 has 13 residues.

The rearrangement links TRBV12-3 or TRBV12-4 to TRBJ2-2; D is possibly TRBD2 (5 bases). The CDR3 has 15 residues. Trimming left V 6 bases short and J 4 bases short, with 15 bases between. CDR3 DNA: TGTGCCAGCAGCCGGGGTTCTCTTCTCACCGGGGAGCTGTTTTTT. It codes for CASSRGSLLTGELFF.

The genes are TRBV5-1 and TRBJ2-1; a weak D match, TRBD2 (5 bases). Trimming left V 6 bases short and J 2 bases short, with 12 bases between. The germline V gene has CDR1 SGHRS and CDR2 YFSETQ. This CDR3 has 14 amino acids. The CDR3 coding sequence is TGCGCCAGCATCGCAAGCGGAGCCTACAATGAGCAGTTCTTC. Its protein product is CASIASGAYNEQFF.

The chain links TRBV7-3 to TRBJ1-1; D is unclear. The CDR3 length is 14 residues. Germline V gives CDR1 SGHTA, CDR2 FQGTGA. V lost 1 base to trimming and J lost 2 bases, with 8 bases between them. CDR3 sequence: CASSLMGSNTEAFF. The CDR3 DNA is TGTGCCAGCAGCTTAATGGGGTCCAACACTGAAGCTTTCTTT.

This clonotype was detected a few times. This rearrangement joins TRBV7-3 to TRBJ2-2; D gene unclear. The CDR3 is 15 residues long. Germline V CDR1 and CDR2: SGHTA, FQGTGA. Trimming cost V 3 bases and J 2 bases, with 10 bases left between them. The CDR3 coding sequence is TGTGCCAGCAGCTTCCCGGCCTACAACACCGGGGAGCTGTTTTTT. Protein: CASSFPAYNTGELFF.

The chain carries TRBV20-1 and TRBJ2-3; tentative D call: TRBD2 (5 bases). The CDR3 runs to 15 residues. Germline CDR1 and CDR2: DFQATT and SNEGSKA (reference sequence). The V end lost 7 bases, the J end lost 6 bases, and 23 bases lay between the germline ends. In DNA form, the CDR3 reads TGCAGTGTCGACCCTCTCCAGCGGCCCACGGATACGCAGTATTTT. Protein sequence: CSVDPLQRPTDTQYF.

The chain has TRBV5-6 and TRBJ2-7; D unresolved. The ends were cut back, 3 bases at V and 3 bases at J, with 13 bases in the middle. Germline loops: CDR1 SGHDT, CDR2 YYEEEE. This CDR3 comprises 14 residues. CDR3: CASSSPLLLYEQYF. Here the CDR3 DNA reads TGTGCCAGCAGCTCGCCCCTCCTGCTCTACGAGCAGTACTTC.

This clonotype has more than one count but fewer than ten. The rearrangement links TRBV12-3 or TRBV12-4 to TRBJ2-3; D is unclear. The V end was cut by 6 bases, the J end by 5 bases, with 9 bases between. The CDR3 extends over 12 amino acids. The CDR3 DNA follows: TGTGCCAGCAGCCCTATGGTAGATACGCAGTATTTT. Translated: CASSPMVDTQYF.

This clonotype was found many times. This chain links TRBV5-1 with TRBJ2-1, with 10 bases identical to TRBD2. V dropped 0 bases and J dropped 8; count of bases not matched to a gene: 11. The CDR3 extends over 17 amino acids. From germline, CDR1 is SGHRS and CDR2 YFSETQ. CDR3 loop: CASSLGYSSGSHHEQFF. The CDR3 DNA is TGCGCCAGCAGCTTGGGTTATTCTAGCGGGAGTCACCATGAGCAGTTCTTC. The variable domain in full, completed from reference TRBV5-1 and TRBJ2-1, reads KAGVTQTPRYLIKTRGQQVTLSCSPISGHRSVSWYQQTPGQGLQFLFEYFSETQRNKGNFPGRFSGRQFSNSRSEMNVSTLELGDSALYLCASSLGYSSGSHHEQFFGPGTRLTVL.

The V call is TRBV7-2, the J call TRBJ2-7; the match to TRBD1 covers 8 bases. The J segment lost 3 bases and the V segment lost 6 bases, leaving 7 bases of the junction unmatched. The CDR3 has 14 residues. CDR1 is SGHTA and CDR2 is FQGNSA in the germline V gene. CDR3 sequence (DNA): TGTGCCAGCAGGCGGACCGGACAGGGCTACGAGCAGTACTTC. This sequence encodes CASRRTGQGYEQYF.

This clonotype was detected a few times. The chain combines TRBV4-1 with TRBJ2-7; 7 bases match TRBD1. Germline CDR1 MGHRA, CDR2 YSYEKL. V lost 4 bases, J lost 2 bases, and 8 bases stayed unmatched. CDR3 length equals 15 residues. This chain's CDR3 is CASSRGTVVPYEQYF. As DNA, the CDR3 is TGCGCCAGCAGCCGAGGGACAGTCGTCCCCTACGAGCAGTACTTC.

This clonotype was counted between two and nine times. The genes are TRBV10-3 and TRBJ1-3; TRBD1 might be the D (5 bases). CDR3 size: 14 residues. V dropped 6 bases and J dropped 10 bases, with 19 bases sitting between them. CDR1 is ENHRY and CDR2 is SYGVKD in the germline V gene. The CDR3 here is CAIRGRDFGATIYF. CDR3 in DNA: TGTGCCATCAGGGGCCGGGACTTTGGGGCAACCATATATTTT.